This is a list of T cell receptor beta chains from one sample in a study of blood T cell repertoires in COVID-19. TCRdb's copy holds only in-frame clones and misses some; the assay was immunoSEQ multiplex PCR. The data show 130,000 to 150,000 clones, 84% seen once. What was sequenced was peripheral blood. Receptors were obtained from an elderly woman in a cohort sampled during active or convalescent COVID-19. Both conserved end residues are part of each CDR3. Some rows have no size entry. The others give once, few or many, or a class for an expanded clone.

j_call clone_size v_call cdr3_aa
TRBJ1-1 once TRBV9 CASSVVVRNTEAFF
TRBJ2-3 few TRBV7-3 CASSRQGRSDTQYF
TRBJ1-2 NA TRBV6-5 CASSRELGTAYGYTF
TRBJ2-2 NA TRBV4-2 CASTPRGLSGGAPGELFF
TRBJ2-2 NA TRBV4-3 CASSGGEGTGELFF
TRBJ1-2 NA TRBV19 CASSISAGEGYTF
TRBJ2-3 NA TRBV7-2 CASSPPVATDTQYF
TRBJ2-2 few TRBV30 CAWSVPGQGSGELFF
TRBJ1-1 NA TRBV7-3 CASSLTGTANTEAFF
TRBJ2-2 few TRBV19 CASRTERGLPTGELFF
TRBJ1-2 NA TRBV6-1 CASSELLRANSGLFGYTF